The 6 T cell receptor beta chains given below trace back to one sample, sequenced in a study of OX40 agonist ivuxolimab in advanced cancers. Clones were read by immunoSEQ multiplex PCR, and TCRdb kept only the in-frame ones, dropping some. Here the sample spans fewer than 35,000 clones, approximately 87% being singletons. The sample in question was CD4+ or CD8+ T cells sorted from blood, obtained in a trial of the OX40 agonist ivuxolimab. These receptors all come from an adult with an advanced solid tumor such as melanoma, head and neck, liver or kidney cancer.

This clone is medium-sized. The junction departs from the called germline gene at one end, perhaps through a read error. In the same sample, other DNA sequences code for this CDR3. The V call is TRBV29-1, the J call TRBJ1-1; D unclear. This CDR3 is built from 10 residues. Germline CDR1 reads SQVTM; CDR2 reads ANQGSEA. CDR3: CSGEYTEAFF. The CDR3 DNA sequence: TGCAGCGGTGAATACACTGAAGCTTTCTTT.

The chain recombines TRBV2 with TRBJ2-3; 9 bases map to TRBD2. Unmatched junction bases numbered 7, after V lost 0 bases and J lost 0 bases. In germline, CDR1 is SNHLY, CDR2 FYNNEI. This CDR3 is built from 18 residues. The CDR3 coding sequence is TGTGCCAGCAGTGAAGCGTCGAGAGGGACTAGCAGCACAGATACGCAGTATTTT. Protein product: CASSEASRGTSSTDTQYF.

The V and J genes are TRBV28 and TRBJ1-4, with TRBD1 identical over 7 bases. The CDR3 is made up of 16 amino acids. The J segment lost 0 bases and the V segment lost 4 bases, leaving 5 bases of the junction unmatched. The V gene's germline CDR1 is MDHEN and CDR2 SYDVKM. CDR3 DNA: TGTGCCAGCAGTTATACAGGGGATGCAACTAATGAAAAACTGTTTTTT. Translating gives CASSYTGDATNEKLFF. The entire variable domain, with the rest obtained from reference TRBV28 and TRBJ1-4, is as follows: DVKVTQSSRYLVKRTGEKVFLECVQDMDHENMFWYRQDPGLGLRLIYFSYDVKMKEKGDIPEGYSVSREKKERFSLILESASTNQTSMYLCASSYTGDATNEKLFFGSGTQLSVL.

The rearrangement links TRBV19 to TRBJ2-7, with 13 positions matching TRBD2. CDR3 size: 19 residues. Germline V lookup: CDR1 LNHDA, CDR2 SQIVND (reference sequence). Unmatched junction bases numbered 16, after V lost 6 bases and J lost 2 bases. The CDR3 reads CASSLTGLAGTEIPYEQYF. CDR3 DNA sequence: TGTGCCAGTAGCCTTACGGGACTAGCGGGAACCGAAATCCCCTACGAGCAGTACTTC.

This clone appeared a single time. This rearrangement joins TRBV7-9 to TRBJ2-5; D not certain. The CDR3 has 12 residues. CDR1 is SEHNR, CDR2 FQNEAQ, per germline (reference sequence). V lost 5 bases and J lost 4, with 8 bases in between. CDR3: CASSHSPETQYF. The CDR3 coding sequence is TGTGCCAGCAGCCACTCCCCAGAGACCCAGTACTTC.

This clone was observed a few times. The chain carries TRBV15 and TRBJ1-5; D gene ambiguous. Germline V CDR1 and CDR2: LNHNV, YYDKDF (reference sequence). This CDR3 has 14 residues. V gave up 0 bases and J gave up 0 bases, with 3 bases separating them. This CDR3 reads CATSRDHSNQPQHF. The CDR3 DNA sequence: TGTGCCACCAGCAGAGATCATAGCAATCAGCCCCAGCATTTT.